Listed here are 13 T cell receptor beta chains from one sample, sequenced in a study of radiation and T cells in renal cell carcinoma. Method: immunoSEQ multiplex PCR; TCRdb's copy keeps in-frame clones and lacks some. Here the sample spans roughly 61,000 clones, 65% to 80% being singletons. Time point of the sample: blood 4 weeks post-SBRT, at nephrectomy. As for treatment: 15 Gy SBRT to primary tumor, nephrectomy 4 weeks later. This specimen was blood, taken from a patient whose treatment included radiotherapy and nephrectomy. Receptor source: a man aged 55 to 70 with renal cell carcinoma.

V usage is TRBV19 and J usage is TRBJ1-1; TRBD1 agrees at 8 bases. V lost 9 bases, J lost 4 bases, and 10 bases stayed unmatched. The CDR3 extends over 14 amino acids. Germline V gives CDR1 LNHDA, CDR2 SQIVND (reference sequence). For the CDR3, the DNA is TGTGCCAGCCGAGACAGGGGAGGGGGCACTGAAGCTTTCTTT. It codes for CASRDRGGGTEAFF.

This rearrangement joins TRBV11-2 to TRBJ2-5; D is possibly TRBD1 or TRBD2 (5 bases each). The ends were cut back, 4 bases at V and 5 bases at J, with 5 bases in the middle. Germline lookup yields CDR1 SGHAT and CDR2 FQNNGV. The CDR3 runs 11 residues. The CDR3 region has the DNA TGTGCCAGCAGCTGGGGGGAGACCCAGTACTTC. The encoded protein is CASSWGETQYF.

V and J are TRBV7-8 and TRBJ1-5, with D possibly being TRBD1 (5 bases). Germline CDR1 reads SGHVS; CDR2 reads FQNEAQ. The CDR3 is 15 residues long. The V and J ends lost 1 base and 6 bases respectively, with 13 bases between them. The CDR3 coding sequence is TGTGCCAGCAGCTTAGTAGCAGGGTTACCTCAGCCCCAGCATTTT. Protein: CASSLVAGLPQPQHF.

The rearrangement links TRBV30 to TRBJ1-6; TRBD1 aligns across 9 bases. CDR1 and CDR2 (germline): GTSNPN, SVGIG (reference sequence). After removal of 5 bases from V and 9 bases from J, the junction contained 5 bases not matched to a gene. The CDR3 covers 13 residues. CDR3 amino acids: CAWGEDRGSPLHF. CDR3 DNA: TGTGCCTGGGGGGAGGACAGGGGTTCACCCCTCCACTTT.

This clone was observed a handful of times. V and J are TRBV2 and TRBJ2-1; D gene ambiguous. In germline, CDR1 is SNHLY, CDR2 FYNNEI. V gave up 5 bases and J gave up 10 bases, with 9 bases separating them. The CDR3 is 11 residues long. The CDR3 DNA reads TGTGCCAGCAGTTATATCCAGGAGCAGTTCTTC. It encodes CASSYIQEQFF.

The chain couples TRBV19 to TRBJ2-6; 9 bases match TRBD1. CDR3 length: 17 amino acids. Germline-derived CDR1 and CDR2 are LNHDA and SQIVND (reference sequence). The V and J ends lost 6 bases and 0 bases, in that order; junction bases with no gene match: 6. The CDR3, as DNA: TGTGCCAGTAGGAGGGACAGGGATTACTCTGGGGCCAACGTCCTGACTTTC. Translated: CASRRDRDYSGANVLTF.

V gene TRBV19 combines with J gene TRBJ2-1; D possibly corresponds to TRBD1 (6 bases). Germline V gene lookup returns CDR1 LNHDA and CDR2 SQIVND (reference sequence). The CDR3 runs 15 residues. Trimming cost V 4 bases and J 3 bases, with 13 bases left between them. This CDR3 reads CASSTARDNYNEQFF. The CDR3 region has the DNA TGTGCCAGTAGTACCGCCCGGGACAACTACAATGAGCAGTTCTTC.

The chain uses TRBV6-1 and TRBJ1-1, with D uncertain. The germline gives CDR1 MNHNS, CDR2 SASEGT. The CDR3 is 13 amino acids. V gave up 6 bases and J gave up 1 base, with 9 bases separating them. CDR3 region: CASRPSGNTEAFF. The CDR3, as DNA: TGTGCCAGCAGGCCTAGTGGGAACACTGAAGCTTTCTTT.

V gene TRBV7-2 combines with J gene TRBJ1-2; TRBD1 is a possible D gene (6 bases). This CDR3 has 15 amino acids. Looked up from germline, CDR1 is SGHTA and CDR2 is FQGNSA. V lost 5 bases and J 0 bases, leaving 13 bases between the germline ends. This chain's CDR3 is CASSAGATANYGYTF. The CDR3 DNA sequence: TGTGCCAGCAGCGCGGGGGCAACTGCTAACTATGGCTACACCTTC.

This chain links TRBV7-6 with TRBJ1-1; D unclear. V was shortened by 5 bases and J by 5 bases, with 12 bases between the two germline ends. The CDR3 is made up of 13 amino acids. Germline V gives CDR1 SGHVS, CDR2 FNYEAQ. The CDR3 bases are TGTGCCAGCAGCAGCCTCAGAGGAACTGAAGCTTTCTTT. This encodes CASSSLRGTEAFF.

The count of this clone is one. This chain connects TRBV7-9 to TRBJ2-1; 12 nucleotides agree with TRBD2. Per the germline V gene, CDR1 is SEHNR and CDR2 is FQNEAQ (reference sequence). V was clipped by 5 bases and J by 6 bases; unmatched bases: 8. CDR3 length: 16 amino acids. The CDR3 nucleotides are TGTGCCAGCAGCCGGAGACTAGCGGGAGACCCCAATGAGCAGTTCTTC. Translating it yields CASSRRLAGDPNEQFF.

CDR3: CASSPAARREKLFF. The CDR3 DNA is TGTGCCAGCAGCCCCGCCGCCAGGCGTGAAAAACTGTTTTTT. The rearrangement links TRBV7-9 to TRBJ1-4; D call uncertain. The CDR3 has 14 amino acids. Germline V gene sequence: CDR1 SEHNR, CDR2 FQNEAQ (reference sequence). Trimming left V 5 bases short and J 7 bases short, with 14 bases between. Drawing the rest from reference TRBV7-9 and TRBJ1-4, the complete variable domain is DTGVSQNPRHKITKRGQNVTFRCDPISEHNRLYWYRQTLGQGPEFLTYFQNEAQLEKSRLLSDRFSAERPKGSFSTLEIQRTEQGDSAMYLCASSPAARREKLFFGSGTQLSVL.

The V call is TRBV4-3, the J call TRBJ2-5, with TRBD2 matching 7 bases. This CDR3 is built from 15 residues. Germline V gene sequence: CDR1 LGHNA, CDR2 YSLEER. After removal of 4 bases from V and 5 bases from J, the junction contained 10 bases not matched to a gene. CDR3 DNA: TGCGCCAGCAGCCTCGGGACTACTCAGGTGGAGACCCAGTACTTC. Its translation is CASSLGTTQVETQYF.